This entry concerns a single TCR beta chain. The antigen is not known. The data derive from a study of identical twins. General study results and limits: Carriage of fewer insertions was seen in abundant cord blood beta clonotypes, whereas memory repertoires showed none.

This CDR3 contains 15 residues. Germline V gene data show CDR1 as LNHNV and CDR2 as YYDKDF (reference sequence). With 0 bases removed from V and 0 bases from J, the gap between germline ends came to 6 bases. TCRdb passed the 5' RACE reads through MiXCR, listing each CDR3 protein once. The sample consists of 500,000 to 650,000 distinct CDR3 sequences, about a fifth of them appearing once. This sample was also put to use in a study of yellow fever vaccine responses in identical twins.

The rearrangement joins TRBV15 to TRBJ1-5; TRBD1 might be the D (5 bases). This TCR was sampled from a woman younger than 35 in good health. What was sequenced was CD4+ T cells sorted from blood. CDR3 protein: CATSRDDSSNQPQHF. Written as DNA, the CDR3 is TGTGCCACCAGCAGAGACGACAGTAGCAATCAGCCCCAGCATTTT.